This T cell receptor (beta chain) originates from a study of T cell responses to AZD1222 COVID-19 vaccine. About the research overall: Whether given at about 4 or about 12 weeks, second doses were pooled.

Findings and limits, study-wide: All repertoire sampling was performed exclusively after the peak T cell response. Within unmutated variant regions lay the reported targets of nearly half of spike-specific TCRs.

This clone has a handful of counts. Its antigen remains unknown. The CDR3 sequence is 14 residues long. Germline V lookup: CDR1 SGHNT, CDR2 YYREEE (reference sequence). Trimming took off 5 bases at V and 1 base at J, with 13 bases between the two ends. Using immunoSEQ multiplex PCR, the repertoire was profiled, and TCRdb retains in-frame clones only, with some absent. This sample carries around 130,000 clones, under 95% of them seen once, and the ten largest clones take 5% to 6.5%. The genes are TRBV5-4 and TRBJ2-7; maybe TRBD1 (7 bases). The receptor was derived from an adult in good health. Sequenced material: peripheral blood, taken on day 0 of AZD1222 vaccination. In DNA form, the CDR3 reads TGTGCCAGCAGTTCTCAGGGGGGATCCTACGAGCAGTACTTC. This encodes CASSSQGGSYEQYF.